The following is a TCR beta chain sequence with its context. Time point of the sample: pretreatment peripheral blood. These data are taken from a study of PD-L1 blockade in urothelial cancer. About the research overall: Of roughly 31 patients, approximately 23 were males with bladder-origin urothelial cancer. At 6 weeks and at 3 weeks (second dose) after treatment start, blood was analyzed. Blood gave a median 141,255 T cells.

Germline CDR1 is KGHSH and CDR2 is LQKENI. Trimming shortened V by 3 bases and J by 2 bases, and 7 bases separated the two germline ends. The CDR3 runs 13 residues. Sequenced by immunoSEQ multiplex PCR; TCRdb stores in-frame clones only, minus some. The sample lists around 43,000 clones; about 88% were seen once. The TCR sequence derives from a donor older than 35 with urothelial cancer. The V and J genes are TRBV18 and TRBJ2-5; D uncertain. Sequenced material: PBMCs, taken around atezolizumab (anti-PD-L1) treatment. The CDR3: CASSPGVQETQYF. The CDR3 region has the DNA TGTGCCAGCTCACCGGGCGTTCAAGAGACCCAGTACTTC.